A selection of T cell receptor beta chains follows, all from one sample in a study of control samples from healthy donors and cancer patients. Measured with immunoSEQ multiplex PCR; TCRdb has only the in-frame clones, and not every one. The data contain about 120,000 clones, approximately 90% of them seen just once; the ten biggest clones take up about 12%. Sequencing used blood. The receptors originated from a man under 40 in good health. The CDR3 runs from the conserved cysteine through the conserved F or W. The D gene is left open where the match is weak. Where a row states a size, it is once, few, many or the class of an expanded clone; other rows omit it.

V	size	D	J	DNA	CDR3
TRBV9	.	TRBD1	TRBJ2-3	TGTGCCAGCAGAGACGGGACAGGGGGCGGCACAGATACGCAGTATTTT	CASRDGTGGGTDTQYF
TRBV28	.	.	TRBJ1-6	TGTGCCAGCAGTATTAATAATTCACCCCTCCACTTT	CASSINNSPLHF
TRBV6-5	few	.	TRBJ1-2	TGTGCCAGCAGTTATAGTCACTTTAACTATGGCTACACCTTC	CASSYSHFNYGYTF
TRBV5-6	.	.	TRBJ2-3	TGTGCCAGCAGCCCTCCCCAGGATACGCAGTATTTT	CASSPPQDTQYF
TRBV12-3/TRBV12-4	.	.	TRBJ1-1	TGTGCCAGCAGTCTCTACAGGGACGCTGAAGCTTTCTTT	CASSLYRDAEAFF
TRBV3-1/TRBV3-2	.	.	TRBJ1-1	TGTGCCAGCAGCCAAGGAGGGAGCACTGAAGCTTTCTTT	CASSQGGSTEAFF
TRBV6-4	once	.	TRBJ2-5	TGTGCCAGCAGCCCAGGGGCGGAAGAGACCCAGTACTTC	CASSPGAEETQYF
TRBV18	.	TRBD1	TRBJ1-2	TGTGCCAGCTCACCAGACAGGGACTATGGCTACACCTTC	CASSPDRDYGYTF
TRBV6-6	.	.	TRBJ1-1	TGTGCCAGCAGACTCAATACAGGGGAAGCTTTCTTT	CASRLNTGEAFF
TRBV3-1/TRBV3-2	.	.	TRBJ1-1	TGTGCCAGCAGCCCCAGGGGGAACACTGAAGCTTTCTTT	CASSPRGNTEAFF
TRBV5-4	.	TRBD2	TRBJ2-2	TGTGCCAGCAGCAGCCAGGGACTAGCGAGGGAGCTGTTTTTT	CASSSQGLARELFF
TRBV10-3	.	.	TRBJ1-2	TGTGCCATCGGTTTAGCCGTGACACCGCTTAACTATGGCTACACCTTC	CAIGLAVTPLNYGYTF
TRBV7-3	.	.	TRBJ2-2	TGTGCCAGCAGCTTAGCTCTAGCGCGGAACACCGGGGAGCTGTTTTTT	CASSLALARNTGELFF
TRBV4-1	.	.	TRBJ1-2	TGCGCCAGCAGCGTGCAGGGTAACTATGGCTACACCTTC	CASSVQGNYGYTF
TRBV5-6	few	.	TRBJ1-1	TGTGCCAGCAGCTTAGGACCCACTATCCCGAACACTGAAGCTTTCTTT	CASSLGPTIPNTEAFF
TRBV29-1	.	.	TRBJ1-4	TGCAGCGTCGCTGAAGGGGCTAATGAAAAACTGTTTTTT	CSVAEGANEKLFF
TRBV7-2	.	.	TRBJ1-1	TGTGCCAGCAGCAGGGACCCCCGAGGGACTGAAGCTTTCTTT	CASSRDPRGTEAFF
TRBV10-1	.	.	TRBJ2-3	TGCGCCAGCAGTTTCAGGGATGAGAGTACAGATACGCAGTATTTT	CASSFRDESTDTQYF
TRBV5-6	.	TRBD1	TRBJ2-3	TGTGCCAGCAGCTTCCCCGACAGGGGCCTTGACACAGATACGCAGTATTTT	CASSFPDRGLDTDTQYF
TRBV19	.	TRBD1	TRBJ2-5	TGTGCCAGTAGTATGAGGGGGCTGGGGGAGACCCAGTACTTC	CASSMRGLGETQYF
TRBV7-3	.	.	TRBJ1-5	TGTGCCAGCAGCCGGGACGGGGATCAGCCCCAGCATTTT	CASSRDGDQPQHF
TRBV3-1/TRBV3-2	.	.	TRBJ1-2	TGTGCCAGCAGTCGGACAGACTATGGCTACACCTTC	CASSRTDYGYTF
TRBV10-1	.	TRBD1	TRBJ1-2	TGCGCCAGCTCCCCGGGACAGGGTAACTATGGCTACACCTTC	CASSPGQGNYGYTF
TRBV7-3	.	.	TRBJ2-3	TGTGCCAGCAGCGCAACTTTCGGGGGCGAGTCGAGTACGCAGTATTTT	CASSATFGGESSTQYF
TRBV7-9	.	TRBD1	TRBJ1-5	TGTGCCAGCAGCTTAAGGGGCCAGTCGGGCCAGGGGGCCAATCAGCCCCAGCATTTT	CASSLRGQSGQGANQPQHF
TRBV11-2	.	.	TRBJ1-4	TGTGCCAGCAGCTTAGGGGGACACCCCGAAAAACTGTTTTTT	CASSLGGHPEKLFF
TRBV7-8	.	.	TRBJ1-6	TGTGCCAGCAGCTTAGTTACCATCTATAATTCACCCCTCCACTTT	CASSLVTIYNSPLHF
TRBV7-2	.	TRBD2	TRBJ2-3	TGTGCCAGCAGCCGGACTAGCGGGGGGGCCGTGATCACAGATACGCAGTATTTT	CASSRTSGGAVITDTQYF
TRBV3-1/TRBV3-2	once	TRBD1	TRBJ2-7	TGTGCCAGCAGCTACGACAGGGTCGATGGGGACGAGCAGTACTTC	CASSYDRVDGDEQYF
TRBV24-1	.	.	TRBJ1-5	TGTGCCACCAGTAGAGCGACAGCCAATCAGCCCCAGCATTTT	CATSRATANQPQHF
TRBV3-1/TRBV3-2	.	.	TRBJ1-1	TGTGCCAGCAGCCAAATCAGCGTGGGGGCTCGGACTGAAGCTTTCTTT	CASSQISVGARTEAFF
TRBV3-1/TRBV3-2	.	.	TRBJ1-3	TGTGCCAGCAGCAGGGGACTAGGAAACACCATATATTTT	CASSRGLGNTIYF
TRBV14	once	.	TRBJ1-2	TGTGCCAGCAGCCAAGATCTTGGGCAGGCCTGGGGCGGCTACACCTTC	CASSQDLGQAWGGYTF
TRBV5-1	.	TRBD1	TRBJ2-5	TGCGCCAGCACCCCTGCAACCGGACAGGGCCAAGAGACCCAGTACTTC	CASTPATGQGQETQYF
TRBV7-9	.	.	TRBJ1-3	TGTGCCAGCAGCTTAGAAAAGGGAAAGTCGTCGGACACCATATATTTT	CASSLEKGKSSDTIYF
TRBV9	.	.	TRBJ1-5	TGTGCCAGCAGCGTAGGGGCCAGGGGCGACCAGCCCCAGCATTTT	CASSVGARGDQPQHF
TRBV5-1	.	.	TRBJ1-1	TGCGCCAGCAGCTTGGATGGACAGCTGAACACTGAAGCTTTCTTT	CASSLDGQLNTEAFF
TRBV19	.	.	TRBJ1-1	TGTGCCAGTAGTATAGGGGGGACGGTGAACACTGAAGCTTTCTTT	CASSIGGTVNTEAFF
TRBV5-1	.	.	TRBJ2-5	TGCGCCAGCAGCTGGAACCGGGGCCCATCGGGTGAGACCCAGTACTTC	CASSWNRGPSGETQYF
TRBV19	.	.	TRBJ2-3	TGTGCCAGTAGTGACTGGGGCTATACGCAGTATTTT	CASSDWGYTQYF
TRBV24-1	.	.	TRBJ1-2	TGTGCCACCAGTGCTGGTGGGGGTGGTTTCTATGGCTACACCTTC	CATSAGGGGFYGYTF
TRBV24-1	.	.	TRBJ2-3	TGTGCCACCAGTGATTTGAAGGCCTCACCAGGCACAGATACGCAGTATTTT	CATSDLKASPGTDTQYF